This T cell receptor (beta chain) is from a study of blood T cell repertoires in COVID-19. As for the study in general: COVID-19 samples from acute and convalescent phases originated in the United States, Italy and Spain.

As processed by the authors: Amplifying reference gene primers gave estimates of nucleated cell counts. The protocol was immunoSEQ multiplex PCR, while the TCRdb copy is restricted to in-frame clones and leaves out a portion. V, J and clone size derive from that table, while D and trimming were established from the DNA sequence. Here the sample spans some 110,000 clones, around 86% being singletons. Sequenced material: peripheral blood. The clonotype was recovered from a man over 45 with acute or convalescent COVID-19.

Written as DNA, the CDR3 is TGTGCAAGTCGCTACATGGAGGGCCTAACAGATACGCAGTATTTT. Translating gives CASRYMEGLTDTQYF. This sequence joins TRBV12-2 and TRBJ2-3; TRBD2, as called in the table, went unchecked against the DNA. TRBV12-2 is marked as a pseudogene. This CDR3 is built from 15 residues.